This paragraph reports one T cell receptor beta chain. The antigen is not known. The data stem from a study of CD8+ T cells in alopecia areata. For the study at large: Those treated were given oral tofacitinib at 5 to 10 mg twice daily. Tofacitinib lasted 6 to 18 months, then 6 months off drug.

Sample treatment: oral pan-JAK inhibitor, 5-10 mg twice daily. cDNA reverse transcribed from extracted RNA served as the sequencing template. Some clones are missing from TCRdb's copy, which holds only in-frame ones; the method was immunoSEQ multiplex PCR. The sample has over 150,000 clones, 58% seen once; the top ten hold more than 5.5%. Regarding the study as a whole: Scalp and blood samples kept many expanded lesional clones throughout tofacitinib.

The TCR was taken from a human donor with alopecia areata. This material consisted of CD4+ T cells sorted from blood, taken at week 24, from a patient treated with tofacitinib.

The CDR3 spells CASSLYRGGGETQYF. The DNA of the CDR3 is TGTGCCAGCAGCTTATACCGCGGCGGTGGAGAGACCCAGTACTTC. J is TRBJ2-5 and V is TRBV7-3; D is undetermined. This CDR3 has 15 residues. From germline, CDR1 is SGHTA and CDR2 FQGTGA. Deletions cut 2 bases from V and 4 bases from J, with 14 bases between.